A single sample is the source of the 19 T cell receptor beta chains below, sequenced in a study of spatial heterogeneity in lung cancer. Described time point: sample taken at primary tumor resection. Each CDR3 protein is one row after TCRdb ran MiXCR on the 5' RACE reads. The sample has 5,200 or so distinct CDR3 sequences; 12% are singletons. Study observations and caveats: How many expanded intratumoral alpha and beta TCRs were present tracked the tumor mutation count, which was a count of nonsynonymous mutations.

The antigens of these receptors remain unknown. The source material was lung tumor tissue, sampled at surgery. Receptors originate from a male donor with early-stage non-small cell lung cancer.

Many counts were recorded for this clonotype. In nucleotides, the CDR3 is TGTGCCAGCAGCCGCTTACTAGCGGGAGGGCCCCCGGGAAGAAACATTCAGTACTTC. This codes for CASSRLLAGGPPGRNIQYF. V is TRBV3-1 and J is TRBJ2-4; TRBD2 aligns across 13 bases. The ends lost 4 bases at V and 6 bases at J; junction bases unmatched: 15. The germline gives CDR1 LGHDT, CDR2 YNNKEL (reference sequence). The CDR3 totals 19 residues.

There are a few counts of this clonotype. At one of its ends the junction is not consistent with the germline gene, which may arise from a read error. In DNA form, the CDR3 reads TGCAGTGCCAGAGGACGGGTACTGTCCTACAATGAGCAGTTCTTC. Translated: CSARGRVLSYNEQFF. This chain joins TRBV20-1 and TRBJ2-1; the D is unclear. The CDR3 runs to 15 residues. Germline CDR1 reads DFQATT; CDR2 reads SNEGSKA (reference sequence).

This clonotype is medium-sized in the sample. The chain links TRBV6-2 or TRBV6-3 to TRBJ1-1; D unclear. CDR1 MNHEY and CDR2 SVGEGT come from the germline V gene. V was cut by 4 bases and J by 1 base, with 7 bases left in between. This CDR3 has 13 amino acids. The CDR3: CASSSGRNTEAFF. Here the CDR3 DNA reads TGTGCCAGCAGTTCCGGACGGAACACTGAAGCTTTCTTT.

The chain combines TRBV7-2 with TRBJ2-3, with 9 bases fitting TRBD1. Germline CDR1 is SGHTA and CDR2 is FQGNSA. The CDR3 extends over 14 amino acids. V was pared by 5 bases and J by 1 base, with 1 base of the junction left unmatched. CDR3 loop: CASSRTGGTDTQYF. The CDR3, as DNA: TGTGCCAGCAGCCGGACAGGGGGCACAGATACGCAGTATTTT.

The chain links TRBV5-1 to TRBJ1-2, with D possibly being TRBD1 (6 bases). The CDR3 is 14 residues long. Germline CDR1 is SGHRS and CDR2 is YFSETQ. V dropped 4 bases and J dropped 3 bases, with 13 bases sitting between them. CDR3 amino acids: CASSDKTGYYGYTF. CDR3 bases: TGCGCCAGCAGCGATAAGACAGGCTACTATGGCTACACCTTC.

This clonotype was counted only a few times. The chain carries TRBV20-1 and TRBJ1-1; D unclear. Trimming stripped 0 bases from V and 0 bases from J, with 14 bases between. There are 16 residues in the CDR3. Germline V gene sequence: CDR1 DFQATT, CDR2 SNEGSKA (reference sequence). CDR3 protein: CSAREERFTLNTEAFF. CDR3 DNA sequence: TGCAGTGCTAGAGAGGAAAGATTTACCTTGAACACTGAAGCTTTCTTT.

The table lists this clonotype with many counts. The CDR3 bases are TGTGCCAGTATCGAGCGGAACACAGATACGCAGTATTTT. It yields the protein CASIERNTDTQYF. This chain joins TRBV19 and TRBJ2-3; perhaps TRBD2 as D (5 bases). Per germline, CDR1 LNHDA and CDR2 SQIVND (reference sequence). The length of the CDR3 is 13 residues. Trimming pared 7 bases from V and 2 bases from J, leaving 10 bases between.

The chain is built from TRBV9 and TRBJ2-3; no reliable D call. Germline CDR1 SGDLS, CDR2 YYNGEE. V lost 4 bases and J 0 bases, leaving 9 bases between the germline ends. The CDR3 has 14 amino acids. CDR3 nucleotide sequence: TGTGCCAGCAGCCTCGACTCGAGCACAGATACGCAGTATTTT. Amino acid sequence: CASSLDSSTDTQYF.

CDR3 amino acids: CASSSGRGSEELFF. The CDR3 DNA reads TGTGCCAGCAGCTCAGGCCGGGGCTCGGAGGAGCTGTTTTTT. The chain has TRBV7-3 and TRBJ2-2; tentatively, D is TRBD1 or TRBD2 (5 bases each). The CDR3 is made up of 14 amino acids. Trimming stripped 4 bases from V and 10 bases from J, with 16 bases between. Per germline, CDR1 SGHTA and CDR2 FQGTGA.

Relative to its sample, this clonotype is medium-sized. V gene TRBV10-3 combines with J gene TRBJ2-2, with D unresolved. Trimming left V 10 bases short and J 5 bases short, with 8 bases between. CDR1 ENHRY and CDR2 SYGVKD come from the germline V gene. The CDR3 length is 11 residues. This CDR3 reads CATDGTGELFF. The CDR3 nucleotides read TGTGCCACTGACGGGACCGGGGAGCTGTTTTTT.

In its sample, this clonotype was seen a few times. The genes are TRBV27 and TRBJ2-1; 10 nucleotides agree with TRBD2. This CDR3 has 15 amino acids. Trimming cost V 7 bases and J 5 bases; bases outside gene matches: 8. From germline, CDR1 is MNHEY and CDR2 SMNVEV (reference sequence). CDR3 nucleotide sequence: TGTGCCAGCAAAAATAGCGGGAGGATCAACAATGAGCAGTTCTTC. Encoded protein: CASKNSGRINNEQFF.

This clonotype turned up a few times. The J gene is TRBJ1-3, the V gene TRBV3-1; D is undetermined. Germline values: CDR1 LGHDT, CDR2 YNNKEL (reference sequence). The germline V and J ends were trimmed by 3 bases and 0 bases, with 3 bases remaining between them. This CDR3 has 13 residues. DNA for the CDR3: TGTGCCAGCAGCCACAGCTCTGGAAACACCATATATTTT. As protein: CASSHSSGNTIYF.

The chain joins TRBV11-3 to TRBJ2-2; tentative D call: TRBD1 (6 bases). The CDR3 is made up of 14 amino acids. With 2 bases removed from V and 3 bases from J, the gap between germline ends came to 7 bases. Germline-derived CDR1 and CDR2 are SGHNT and YENEEA. The CDR3 protein is CASSLTGYTGELFF. CDR3 DNA: TGTGCCAGCAGCTTAACAGGGTACACCGGGGAGCTGTTTTTT.

The rearrangement links TRBV3-1 to TRBJ2-1; 10 nucleotides line up with TRBD2. The CDR3 extends over 16 amino acids. The germline V gene has CDR1 LGHDT and CDR2 YNNKEL (reference sequence). After removal of 3 bases from V and 0 bases from J, the junction contained 2 bases not matched to a gene. The CDR3 here is CASSQASGSSYNEQFF. CDR3 nucleotides: TGTGCCAGCAGCCAGGCTAGCGGGAGCTCCTACAATGAGCAGTTCTTC.

This clonotype has just a few counts. The chain combines TRBV12-3 or TRBV12-4 with TRBJ2-4; no reliable D call. Trimming pared 6 bases from V and 6 bases from J, leaving 6 bases between. The CDR3 contains 11 residues. CDR3 in amino acids: CASSDLNIQYF. The DNA for the CDR3 is TGTGCCAGCAGCGACTTAAACATTCAGTACTTC.

This clonotype is deemed medium-sized. The chain combines TRBV13 with TRBJ1-1; no definite D call. There are 13 residues in the CDR3. Germline lookup yields CDR1 PRHDT and CDR2 FYEKMQ (reference sequence). Trimming removed 5 bases at V and 4 bases at J, with 11 bases between. CDR3 DNA sequence: TGTGCCAGCAGCCTACAGAGGTTCACTGAAGCTTTCTTT. Its protein product is CASSLQRFTEAFF.

In this sample, this clonotype turned up a few times. V and J are TRBV5-5 and TRBJ2-2, with D perhaps assigned TRBD1 or TRBD2 (6 bases each). The CDR3 sequence is 15 residues long. V was clipped by 4 bases and J by 4 bases, with 14 bases between them. Per the germline V gene, CDR1 is SGHKS and CDR2 is YYEKEE (reference sequence). CDR3 sequence (DNA): TGTGCCAGCAGCCTACAGGGCGGGGTCACCGGGGAGCTGTTTTTT. Its protein product is CASSLQGGVTGELFF.

The rearrangement joins TRBV6-6 to TRBJ1-6, with TRBD1 identical over 10 bases. CDR3 length: 14 amino acids. Unmatched junction bases numbered 2, after V lost 4 bases and J lost 8 bases. Germline lookup yields CDR1 MNHNY and CDR2 SVGAGI (reference sequence). CDR3 region: CASSLTGGDSPLHF. CDR3 coding DNA: TGTGCCAGCAGTTTGACAGGGGGCGATTCACCCCTCCACTTT.

The V call is TRBV29-1, the J call TRBJ2-1; TRBD2 matches at 12 bases. This CDR3 region has 15 residues. Germline V gene lookup returns CDR1 SQVTM and CDR2 ANQGSEA. Trimming at V came to 1 base and at J to 4 bases, leaving 2 bases not matched to a gene. The CDR3 reads CSVEGLAGGYNEQFF. The CDR3 DNA is TGCAGCGTTGAAGGGCTAGCGGGAGGGTACAATGAGCAGTTCTTC.